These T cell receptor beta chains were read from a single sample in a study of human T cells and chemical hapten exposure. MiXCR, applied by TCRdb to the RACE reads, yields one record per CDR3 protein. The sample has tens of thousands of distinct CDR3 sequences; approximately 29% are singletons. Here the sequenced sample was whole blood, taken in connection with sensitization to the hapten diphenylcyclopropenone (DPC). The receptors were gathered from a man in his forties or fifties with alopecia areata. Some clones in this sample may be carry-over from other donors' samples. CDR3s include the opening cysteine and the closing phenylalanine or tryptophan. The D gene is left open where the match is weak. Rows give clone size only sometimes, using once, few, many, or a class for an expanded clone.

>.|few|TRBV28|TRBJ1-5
CASSYGNQPQHF
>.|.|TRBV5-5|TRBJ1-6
CASSNSGDSPLHF
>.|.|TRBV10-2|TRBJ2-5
CASSEYEKETQYF
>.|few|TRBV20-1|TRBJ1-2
CSAVRAGIGYTF
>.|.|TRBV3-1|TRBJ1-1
CASSQVQEGTEAFF
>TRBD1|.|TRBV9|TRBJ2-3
CASSVVSQTGDTQYF
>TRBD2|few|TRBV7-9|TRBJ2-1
CASSLAGTSRNEQFF
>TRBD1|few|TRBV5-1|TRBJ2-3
CASSFQTGRSTDTQYF
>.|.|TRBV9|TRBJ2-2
CASSVRSRGGTGELFF
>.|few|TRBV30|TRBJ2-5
CAWSSRVGETQYF
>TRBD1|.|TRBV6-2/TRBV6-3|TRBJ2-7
CASSQRGTGVNEQYF
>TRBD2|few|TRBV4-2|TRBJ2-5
CASSSRLAGRQETQYF
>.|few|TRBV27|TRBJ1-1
CASSFRQANTEAFF
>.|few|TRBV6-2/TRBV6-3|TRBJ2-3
CASRLGRSDTQYF
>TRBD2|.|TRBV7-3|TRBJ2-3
CASSTSGRSDTQYF
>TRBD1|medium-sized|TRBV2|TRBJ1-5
CASTGTGSRQPQHF
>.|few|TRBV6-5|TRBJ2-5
CASSYLSLETQYF
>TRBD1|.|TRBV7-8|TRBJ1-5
CASSLDGQGIGAQHF
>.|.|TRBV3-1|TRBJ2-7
CASSQWAGPSYEQYF
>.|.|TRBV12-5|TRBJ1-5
CASGLVWGEDNQPQHF
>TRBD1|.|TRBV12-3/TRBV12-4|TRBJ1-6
CASSLSGQGTSPLHF
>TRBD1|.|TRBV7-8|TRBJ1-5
CASSPTGVSEPQHF
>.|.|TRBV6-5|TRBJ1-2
CASSYGGARGYTF
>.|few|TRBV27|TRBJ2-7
CASSLSGPSAYEQYF
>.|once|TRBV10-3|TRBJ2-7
CAISESGLGGEQYF
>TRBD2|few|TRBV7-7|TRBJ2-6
CASSPGGTGANVLTF
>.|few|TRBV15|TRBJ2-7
CATSRGTGNEQYF
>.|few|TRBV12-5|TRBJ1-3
CASGVGSGNTIYF
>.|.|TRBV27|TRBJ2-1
CASSLGVSAYNEQFF
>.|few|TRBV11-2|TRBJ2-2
CASSQGTRVTGELFF
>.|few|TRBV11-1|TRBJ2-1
CASSLSGLSSYNEQFF
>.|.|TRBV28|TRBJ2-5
CASSSRTVETQYF
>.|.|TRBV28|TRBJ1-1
CASSLIINTEAFF
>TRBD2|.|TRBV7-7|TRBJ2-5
CASSRRGAGETQYF
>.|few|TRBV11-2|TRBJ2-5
CASSYSETQYF
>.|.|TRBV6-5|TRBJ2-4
CASSLGVAKGGGLAKNIQYF
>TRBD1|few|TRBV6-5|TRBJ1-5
CASSPRQGVGGPQHF
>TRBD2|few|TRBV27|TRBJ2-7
CASSSNPSGRSYEQYF
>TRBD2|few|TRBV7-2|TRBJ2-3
CASSPGLAQVPDTQYF